This T cell receptor (beta chain) comes out of a study of cytomegalovirus exposure and HLA in healthy donors. Study-level results: The study found most TCR sequences rare, yet found some public TCRs in many donors.

This clone is a singleton in its sample. The antigen is not known. The CDR3 has 14 residues. V lost 10 bases and J 5 bases, leaving 17 bases between the germline ends. Germline V gene data show CDR1 as ENHRY and CDR2 as SYGVKD. Method: immunoSEQ multiplex PCR; TCRdb's copy keeps in-frame clones and lacks some. The sample has approximately 150,000 clones, roughly 91% seen once. The specimen sequenced was PBMCs. This clonotype was sampled from a young woman in good health and CMV-seropositive. V gene TRBV10-3 combines with J gene TRBJ2-2, with D possibly matching TRBD1 (6 bases). The CDR3 nucleotides are TGTGCCACAGGGGCTACCGAGAGTACCGGGGAGCTGTTTTTT. Its translation is CATGATESTGELFF.